Listed here are 18 T cell receptor beta chains from one sample, sequenced in a study of T cell responses to AZD1222 COVID-19 vaccine. Profiled with immunoSEQ multiplex PCR; TCRdb holds only in-frame clones, not every one. There are 150,000 to 200,000 clones in the sample; over 75% occur only once, and approximately 2.9% lies in the top ten. The sequencing used peripheral blood, collected on day 0 of AZD1222 vaccination. The receptor source for this set is an adult in good health.

The V gene is TRBV19, the J gene TRBJ1-3; no clear D gene. Germline CDR1 reads LNHDA; CDR2 reads SQIVND (reference sequence). The CDR3 consists of 15 residues. Trimming pared 11 bases from V and 0 bases from J, leaving 17 bases between. The chain's CDR3 is CASGEYRNSGNTIYF. CDR3 nucleotides: TGTGCCTCTGGCGAGTACAGAAACTCTGGAAACACCATATATTTT.

This clone was observed once. The chain links TRBV11-1 to TRBJ2-5, with D possibly TRBD1 on 6 matching bases. Trimming stripped 0 bases from V and 5 bases from J, with 7 bases between. There are 13 residues in the CDR3. The germline CDR1 and CDR2 sequences are SGHAT and FQDESV (reference sequence). CDR3 region: CASSLAQGETQYF. CDR3 DNA: TGTGCCAGCAGCTTAGCGCAGGGGGAGACCCAGTACTTC.

CDR3 sequence: CASSVSQGFQSMGSPLHF. CDR3 nucleotide sequence: TGTGCCAGCAGCGTCTCACAGGGGTTTCAGTCGATGGGTTCACCCCTCCACTTT. J is TRBJ1-6 and V is TRBV9; TRBD1 matches at 7 bases. This CDR3 spans 18 amino acids. V trimming: 2 bases; J trimming: 9 bases; junction bases outside the gene matches: 17. CDR1 and CDR2 (germline): SGDLS, YYNGEE.

V and J are TRBV9 and TRBJ1-1; no definite D call. The CDR3 runs to 14 residues. Germline V gene sequence: CDR1 SGDLS, CDR2 YYNGEE. Trimming took 4 bases from V and 1 from J, leaving 11 bases between them. This CDR3 reads CASSPSWANTEAFF. The CDR3 DNA follows: TGTGCCAGCAGCCCGTCATGGGCGAACACTGAAGCTTTCTTT.

The chain carries TRBV28 and TRBJ1-2; D remains unclear. The germline CDR1 and CDR2 sequences are MDHEN and SYDVKM. Deletions cut 6 bases from V and 5 bases from J, with 10 bases between. This CDR3 spans 12 amino acids. CDR3 residues: CASSPDIYGYTF. The CDR3 bases are TGTGCCAGCAGCCCTGACATTTATGGCTACACCTTC.

The sample holds one count of this clone. V usage is TRBV7-6 and J usage is TRBJ1-6; 7 bases align to TRBD1. In germline, CDR1 is SGHVS, CDR2 FNYEAQ. CDR3 size: 16 residues. The V and J ends lost 5 bases and 9 bases, in that order; junction bases with no gene match: 13. CDR3 nucleotides: TGTGCCAGCAGCGCGGAGGCGGGACAGAGAGCTTCACCCCTCCACTTT. This sequence encodes CASSAEAGQRASPLHF.

The gene calls are TRBV27 and TRBJ2-7; D may match TRBD1 or TRBD2 (6 bases each). The CDR3 is 17 amino acids. Per the germline V gene, CDR1 is MNHEY and CDR2 is SMNVEV (reference sequence). Trimming took off 6 bases at V and 5 bases at J, with 26 bases between the two ends. CDR3 amino acids: CASSVLGGSGAGDEQYF. The CDR3, as DNA: TGTGCCAGCAGCGTACTGGGGGGTTCGGGCGCAGGGGACGAGCAGTACTTC.

This chain uses TRBV3-1 (or the pseudogene TRBV3-2) with TRBJ2-1; no firm D call. This CDR3 is built from 13 residues. V lost 1 base, J lost 5 bases, and 6 bases lay in between. Germline values: CDR1 LGHDT, CDR2 YNNKEL (reference sequence). The CDR3 DNA sequence: TGTGCCAGCAGCCAAGGTGGAAACAATGAGCAGTTCTTC. Its protein product is CASSQGGNNEQFF.

The V call is TRBV29-1, the J call TRBJ1-4; unclear D gene. From germline, CDR1 is SQVTM and CDR2 ANQGSEA. This CDR3 has 14 residues. V was clipped by 6 bases and J by 0 bases, with 11 bases between them. The CDR3 DNA follows: TGCAGCGTACAATTTCCTACAACTAATGAAAAACTGTTTTTT. It encodes CSVQFPTTNEKLFF.

This clone was seen only once. The chain carries TRBV11-2 and TRBJ2-5; TRBD2 matches at 8 bases. Trimming cost V 1 base and J 5 bases; bases outside gene matches: 12. Germline loops: CDR1 SGHAT, CDR2 FQNNGV. The CDR3 sequence is 17 residues long. Here the CDR3 reads CASSLGLLAGSRETQYF. The CDR3 coding sequence is TGTGCCAGCAGCTTAGGGTTGTTAGCGGGGAGCCGGGAGACCCAGTACTTC.

The chain joins TRBV28 to TRBJ1-5; D gene ambiguous. Per the germline V gene, CDR1 is MDHEN and CDR2 is SYDVKM. Between the trimmed V and J ends, which lost 6 bases and 2 bases, there was a span of 11 bases. This CDR3 is 14 amino acids long. The CDR3: CASSLTGGNQPQHF. CDR3 DNA sequence: TGTGCCAGCAGCCTCACCGGGGGCAATCAGCCCCAGCATTTT.

The V and J genes are TRBV2 and TRBJ1-1; D not certain. The CDR3 consists of 15 residues. CDR1 SNHLY and CDR2 FYNNEI come from the germline V gene. Trimming removed 6 bases at V and 4 bases at J, with 18 bases between. The CDR3 bases are TGTGCCAGCAGCTACGAAAGGGCCGCTAGCACTGAAGCTTTCTTT. Protein: CASSYERAASTEAFF.

The chain recombines TRBV25-1 with TRBJ1-1; D possibly corresponds to TRBD1 (5 bases). Trimming removed 4 bases from V and 4 bases from J, with 10 bases in between. Germline-derived CDR1 and CDR2 are MGHDK and SYGVNS. The length of the CDR3 is 13 residues. CDR3 sequence: CASSVPGTTEAFF. The CDR3 bases are TGTGCCAGCAGTGTTCCAGGGACCACTGAAGCTTTCTTT.

The genes are TRBV11-2 and TRBJ1-4; 7 nucleotides line up with TRBD1. The CDR3 extends over 14 amino acids. In germline, CDR1 is SGHAT, CDR2 FQNNGV. Germline trimming cut 4 bases from V and 8 bases from J; bases unmatched to any gene: 7. Here the CDR3 DNA reads TGTGCCAGCAGCTCTCGACAGGGTTGGGAAAAACTGTTTTTT. This gives the protein CASSSRQGWEKLFF.

V usage is TRBV19 and J usage is TRBJ2-6, with 8 bases identical to TRBD1. Germline V gives CDR1 LNHDA, CDR2 SQIVND (reference sequence). J gave up 0 bases and V 5 bases, and 6 bases lay outside the gene matches. The CDR3 sequence is 17 residues long. The CDR3 loop reads CASSGDRGFSGANVLTF. Written as DNA, the CDR3 is TGTGCCAGTAGTGGAGACAGGGGCTTCTCTGGGGCCAACGTCCTGACTTTC.

The J gene is TRBJ2-7, the V gene TRBV15, with D perhaps matching TRBD2 (6 bases). V shed 0 bases and J shed 7 bases, with 10 bases lying between them. Germline CDR1 reads LNHNV; CDR2 reads YYDKDF (reference sequence). CDR3 length: 13 residues. CDR3 residues: CATSRDYGGEQYF. In nucleotides, the CDR3 is TGTGCCACCAGCAGAGATTACGGAGGGGAGCAGTACTTC. The whole variable domain, filled in from reference TRBV15 and TRBJ2-7, reads DAMVIQNPRYQVTQFGKPVTLSCSQTLNHNVMYWYQQKSSQAPKLLFHYYDKDFNNEADTPDNFQSRRPNTSFCFLDIRSPGLGDTAMYLCATSRDYGGEQYFGPGTRLTVT.

This chain links TRBV7-9 with TRBJ1-2; D is uncertain. V dropped 3 bases and J dropped 3 bases, with 5 bases sitting between them. Germline CDR1 and CDR2: SEHNR and FQNEAQ (reference sequence). The CDR3 sequence is 12 residues long. The chain's CDR3 is CASSFQDYGYTF. CDR3 DNA: TGTGCCAGCAGCTTCCAGGACTATGGCTACACCTTC.

This chain uses TRBV13 with TRBJ1-6; D remains ambiguous. The germline V gene encodes CDR1 PRHDT and CDR2 FYEKMQ (reference sequence). V was clipped by 0 bases and J by 13 bases, with 7 bases between them. CDR3 length: 12 amino acids. The DNA for the CDR3 is TGTGCCAGCAGCTTAGGGGGTTTTCCCCTCCACTTT. It is translated as CASSLGGFPLHF.